The clone carrying this T cell receptor beta chain has just one count. Its antigen remains unknown. In germline, CDR1 is LGHNA, CDR2 YNFKEQ. This CDR3 spans 15 amino acids. Trimming at V came to 2 bases and at J to 7 bases, leaving 4 bases not matched to a gene. This record comes from a study of chemoradiotherapy in HPV16-positive cancers. Overall study findings and caveats: Candidate HPV-specific clones and E7-related TCR motifs grew in tumor during treatment. Better recurrence-free survival went with HPV-responsive T-cell expansion in HPV16-positive patients.

Repertoires were sampled repeatedly during chemoradiotherapy. Produced via immunoSEQ multiplex PCR; TCRdb's table is partial and in-frame only. The table lists thousands of clones, 85% to 90% of them singletons. The genes are TRBV4-2 and TRBJ2-1, with 11 bases matching TRBD1. The source is a human donor with HPV-associated anogenital cancer. The material was tumor tissue, obtained from a patient who underwent chemoradiotherapy. DNA for the CDR3: TGTGCCAGCAGCCAATGGGACAGGGGGATGAATGAGCAGTTCTTC. The encoded protein is CASSQWDRGMNEQFF.